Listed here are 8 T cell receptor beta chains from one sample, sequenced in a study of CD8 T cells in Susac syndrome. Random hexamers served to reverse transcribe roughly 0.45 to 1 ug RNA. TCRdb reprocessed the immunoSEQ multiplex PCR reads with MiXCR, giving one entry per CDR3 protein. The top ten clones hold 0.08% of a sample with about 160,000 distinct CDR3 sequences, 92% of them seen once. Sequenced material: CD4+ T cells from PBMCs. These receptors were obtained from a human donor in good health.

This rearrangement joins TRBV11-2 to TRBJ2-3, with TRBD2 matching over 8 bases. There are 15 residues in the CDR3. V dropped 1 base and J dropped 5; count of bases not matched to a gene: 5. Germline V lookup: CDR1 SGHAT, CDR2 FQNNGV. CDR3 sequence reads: CASSLVGRAGDTQYF. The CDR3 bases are TGTGCCAGCAGCTTAGTCGGGAGGGCCGGAGATACGCAGTATTTT.

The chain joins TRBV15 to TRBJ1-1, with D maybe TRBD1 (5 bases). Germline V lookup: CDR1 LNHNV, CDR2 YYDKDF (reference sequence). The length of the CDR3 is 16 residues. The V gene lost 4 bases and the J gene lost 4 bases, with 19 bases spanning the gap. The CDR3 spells CATSIRNGGIGTEAFF. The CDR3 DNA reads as TGTGCCACCAGCATACGAAATGGGGGGATCGGCACTGAAGCTTTCTTT.

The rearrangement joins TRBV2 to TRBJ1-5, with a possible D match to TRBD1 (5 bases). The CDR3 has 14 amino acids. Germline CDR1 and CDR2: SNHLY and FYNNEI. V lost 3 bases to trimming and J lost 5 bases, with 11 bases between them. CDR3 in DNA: TGTGCCAGCAGTGAGAGCAGGGACTATCAGCCCCAGCATTTT. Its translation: CASSESRDYQPQHF.

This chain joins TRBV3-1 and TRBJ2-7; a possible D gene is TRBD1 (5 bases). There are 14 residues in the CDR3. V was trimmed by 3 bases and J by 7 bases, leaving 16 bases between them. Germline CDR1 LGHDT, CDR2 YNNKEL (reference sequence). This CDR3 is CASSQFGAMEEQYF. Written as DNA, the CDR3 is TGTGCCAGCAGCCAGTTTGGGGCAATGGAGGAGCAGTACTTC.

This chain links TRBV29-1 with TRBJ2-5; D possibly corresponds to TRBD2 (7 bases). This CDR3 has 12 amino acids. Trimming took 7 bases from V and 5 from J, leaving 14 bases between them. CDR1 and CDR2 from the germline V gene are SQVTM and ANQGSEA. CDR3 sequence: CSGGRGVETQYF. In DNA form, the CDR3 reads TGCAGCGGGGGGAGGGGGGTTGAGACCCAGTACTTC.

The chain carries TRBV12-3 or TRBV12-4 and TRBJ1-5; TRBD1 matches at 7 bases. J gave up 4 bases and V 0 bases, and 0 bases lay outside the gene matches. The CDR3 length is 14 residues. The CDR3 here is CASSLATGNQPQHF. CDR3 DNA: TGTGCCAGCAGTTTAGCGACAGGGAATCAGCCCCAGCATTTT.

The CDR3 spells CASSIRGLAGNNEQFF. CDR3 nucleotides: TGTGCCAGCAGTATAAGGGGATTAGCGGGGAACAATGAGCAGTTCTTC. This chain uses TRBV6-1 with TRBJ2-1, with 8 bases that match TRBD2. This CDR3 is 16 amino acids long. J gave up 5 bases and V 5 bases, and 11 bases lay outside the gene matches. CDR1 is MNHNS, CDR2 SASEGT, per germline.

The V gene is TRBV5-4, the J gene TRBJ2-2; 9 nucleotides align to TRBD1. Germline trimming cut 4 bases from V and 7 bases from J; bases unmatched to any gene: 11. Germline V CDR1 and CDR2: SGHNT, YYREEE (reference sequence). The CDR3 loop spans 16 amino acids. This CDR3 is CASSPQGQGFNGELFF. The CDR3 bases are TGTGCCAGCAGCCCACAGGGACAGGGATTCAACGGGGAGCTGTTTTTT.